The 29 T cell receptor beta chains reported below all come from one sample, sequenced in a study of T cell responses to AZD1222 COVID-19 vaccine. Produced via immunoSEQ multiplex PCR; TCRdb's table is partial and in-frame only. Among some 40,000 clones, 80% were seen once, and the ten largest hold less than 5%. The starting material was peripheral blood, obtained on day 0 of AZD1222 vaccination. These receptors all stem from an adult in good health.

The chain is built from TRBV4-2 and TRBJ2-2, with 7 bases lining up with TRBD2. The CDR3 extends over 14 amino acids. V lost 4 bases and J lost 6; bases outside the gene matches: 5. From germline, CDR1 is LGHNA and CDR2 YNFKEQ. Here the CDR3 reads CASSRGGGAGELFF. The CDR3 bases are TGTGCCAGCAGCCGCGGGGGAGGAGCCGGGGAGCTGTTTTTT.

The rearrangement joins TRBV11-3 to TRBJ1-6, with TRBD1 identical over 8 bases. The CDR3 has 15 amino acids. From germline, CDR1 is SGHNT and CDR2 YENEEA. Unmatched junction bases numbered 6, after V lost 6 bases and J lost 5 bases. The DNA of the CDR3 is TGTGCCAGCAGGGGGATGACAGGGGATAATTCACCCCTCCACTTT. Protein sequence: CASRGMTGDNSPLHF.

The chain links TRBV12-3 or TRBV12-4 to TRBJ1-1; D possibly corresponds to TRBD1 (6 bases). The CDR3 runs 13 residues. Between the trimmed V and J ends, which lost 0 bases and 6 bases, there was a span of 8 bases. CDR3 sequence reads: CASSLAGASEAFF. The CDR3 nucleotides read TGTGCCAGCAGTTTAGCGGGGGCTTCTGAAGCTTTCTTT.

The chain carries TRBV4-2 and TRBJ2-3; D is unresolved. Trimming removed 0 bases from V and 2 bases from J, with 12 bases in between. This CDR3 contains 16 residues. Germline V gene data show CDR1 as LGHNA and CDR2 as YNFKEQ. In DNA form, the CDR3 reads TGTGCCAGCAGCCAAGAGTGGCTAGAGTACACAGATACGCAGTATTTT. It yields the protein CASSQEWLEYTDTQYF.

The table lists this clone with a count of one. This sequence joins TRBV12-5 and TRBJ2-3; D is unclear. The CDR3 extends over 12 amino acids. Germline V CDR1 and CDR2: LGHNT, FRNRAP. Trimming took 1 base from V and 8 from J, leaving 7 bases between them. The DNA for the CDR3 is TGTGCTAGTGGTTTGGGACCAGGTACGCAGTATTTT. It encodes CASGLGPGTQYF. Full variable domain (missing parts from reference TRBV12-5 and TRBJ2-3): DARVTQTPRHKVTEMGQEVTMRCQPILGHNTVFWYRQTMMQGLELLAYFRNRAPLDDSGMPKDRFSAEMPDATLATLKIQPSEPRDSAVYFCASGLGPGTQYFGPGTRLTVL.

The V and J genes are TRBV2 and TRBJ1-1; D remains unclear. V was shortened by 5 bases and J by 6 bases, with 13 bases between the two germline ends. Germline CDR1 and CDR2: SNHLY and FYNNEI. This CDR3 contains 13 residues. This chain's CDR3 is CASSLHGSSEAFF. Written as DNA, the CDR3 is TGTGCCAGCAGTCTTCATGGATCATCTGAAGCTTTCTTT.

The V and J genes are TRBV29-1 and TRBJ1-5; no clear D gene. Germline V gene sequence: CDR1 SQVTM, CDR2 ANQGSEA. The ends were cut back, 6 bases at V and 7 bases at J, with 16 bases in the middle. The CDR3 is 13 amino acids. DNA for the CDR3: TGCAGCGTCGCGGAGGGAAAGAGGCAGCCCCAGCATTTT. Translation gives CSVAEGKRQPQHF.

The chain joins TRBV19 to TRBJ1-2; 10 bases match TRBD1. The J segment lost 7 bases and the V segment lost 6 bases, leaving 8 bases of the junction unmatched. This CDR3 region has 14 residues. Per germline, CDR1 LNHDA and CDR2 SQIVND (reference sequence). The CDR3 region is CASSRDRGQVGYTF. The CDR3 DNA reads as TGTGCCAGTAGCCGCGACAGGGGGCAGGTTGGCTACACCTTC.

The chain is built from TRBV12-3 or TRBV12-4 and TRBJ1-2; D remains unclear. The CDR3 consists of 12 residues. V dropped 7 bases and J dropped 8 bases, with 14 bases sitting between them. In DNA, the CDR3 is TGTGCCAGCACCTACGGGGTCGAGGGCTACACCTTC. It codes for CASTYGVEGYTF.

CDR3 in amino acids: CASRYREGNTIYF. For the CDR3, the DNA is TGTGCCAGCAGGTACAGGGAGGGAAACACCATATATTTT. The chain carries TRBV3-1 (or the pseudogene TRBV3-2) and TRBJ1-3; a possible D gene is TRBD1 (6 bases). The CDR3 sequence is 13 residues long. Germline lookup yields CDR1 LGHDT and CDR2 YNNKEL (reference sequence). Trimming took 6 bases from V and 4 from J, leaving 10 bases between them.

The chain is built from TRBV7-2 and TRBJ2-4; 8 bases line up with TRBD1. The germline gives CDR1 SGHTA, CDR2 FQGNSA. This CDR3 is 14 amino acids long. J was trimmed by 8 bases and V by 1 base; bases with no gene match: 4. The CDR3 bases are TGTGCCAGCAGCTTAGTCGGGACAGGAGACATTCAGTACTTC. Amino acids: CASSLVGTGDIQYF. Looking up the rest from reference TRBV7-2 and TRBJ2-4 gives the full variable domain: GAGVSQSPSNKVTEKGKDVELRCDPISGHTALYWYRQSLGQGLEFLIYFQGNSAPDKSGLPSDRFSAERTGGSVSTLTIQRTQQEDSAVYLCASSLVGTGDIQYFGAGTRLSVL.

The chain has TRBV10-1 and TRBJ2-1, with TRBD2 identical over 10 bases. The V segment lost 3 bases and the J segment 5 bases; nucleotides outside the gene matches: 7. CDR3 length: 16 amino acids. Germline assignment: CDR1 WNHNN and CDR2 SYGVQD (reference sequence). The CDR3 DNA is TGCGCCAGCAGTGACTCGACTAGCGGGCCCAACAATGAGCAGTTCTTC. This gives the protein CASSDSTSGPNNEQFF.

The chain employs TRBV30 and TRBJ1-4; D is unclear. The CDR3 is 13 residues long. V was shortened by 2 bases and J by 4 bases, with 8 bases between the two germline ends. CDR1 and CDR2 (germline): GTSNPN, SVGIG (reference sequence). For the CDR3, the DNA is TGTGCCTGGAGTCTATCTATTAATGAAAAACTGTTTTTT. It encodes CAWSLSINEKLFF.

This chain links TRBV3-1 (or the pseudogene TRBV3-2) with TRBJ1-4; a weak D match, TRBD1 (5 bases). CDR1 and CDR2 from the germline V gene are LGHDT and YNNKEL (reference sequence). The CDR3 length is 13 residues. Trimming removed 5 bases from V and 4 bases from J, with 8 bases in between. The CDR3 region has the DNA TGTGCCAGCAGCGAGACAGTTAATGAAAAACTGTTTTTT. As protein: CASSETVNEKLFF.

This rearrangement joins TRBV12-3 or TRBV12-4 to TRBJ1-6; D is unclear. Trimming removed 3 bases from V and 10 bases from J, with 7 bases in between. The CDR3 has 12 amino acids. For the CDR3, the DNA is TGTGCCAGCAGTTTTTTGTCCTCACCCCTCCACTTT. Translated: CASSFLSSPLHF.

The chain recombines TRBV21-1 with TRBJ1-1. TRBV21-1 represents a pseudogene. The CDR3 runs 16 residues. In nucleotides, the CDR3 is TGTGCCAGCAGCAAAAGTAGGACCCTAGGAGACACTGAAGCTTTCTTT. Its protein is CASSKSRTLGDTEAFF.

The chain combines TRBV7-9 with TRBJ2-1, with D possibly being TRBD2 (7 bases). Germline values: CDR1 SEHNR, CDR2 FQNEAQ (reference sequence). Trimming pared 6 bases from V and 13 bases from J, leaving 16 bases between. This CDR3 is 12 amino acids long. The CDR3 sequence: CASSQQGLQQFF. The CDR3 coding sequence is TGTGCCAGCAGTCAACAGGGACTACAACAGTTCTTC.

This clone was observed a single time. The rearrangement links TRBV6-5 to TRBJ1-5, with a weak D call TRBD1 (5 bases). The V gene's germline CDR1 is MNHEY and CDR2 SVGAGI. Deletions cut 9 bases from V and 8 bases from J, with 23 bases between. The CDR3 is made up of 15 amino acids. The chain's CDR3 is CASSKLRDGGEPQHF. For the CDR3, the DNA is TGTGCCAGTTCTAAGCTCAGGGACGGCGGGGAGCCCCAGCATTTT.

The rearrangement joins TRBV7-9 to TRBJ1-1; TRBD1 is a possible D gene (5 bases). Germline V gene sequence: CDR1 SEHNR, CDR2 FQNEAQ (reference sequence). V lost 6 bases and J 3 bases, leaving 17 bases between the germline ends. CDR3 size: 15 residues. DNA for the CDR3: TGTGCCAGCAGTACTATTTGGGGCAGGCACACTGAAGCTTTCTTT. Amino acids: CASSTIWGRHTEAFF.

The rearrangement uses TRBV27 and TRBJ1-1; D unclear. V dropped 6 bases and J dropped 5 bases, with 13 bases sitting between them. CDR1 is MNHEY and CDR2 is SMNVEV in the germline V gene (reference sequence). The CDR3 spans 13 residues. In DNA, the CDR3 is TGTGCCAGCAGCCCCATTGAGTGGACTGAAGCTTTCTTT. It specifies CASSPIEWTEAFF.

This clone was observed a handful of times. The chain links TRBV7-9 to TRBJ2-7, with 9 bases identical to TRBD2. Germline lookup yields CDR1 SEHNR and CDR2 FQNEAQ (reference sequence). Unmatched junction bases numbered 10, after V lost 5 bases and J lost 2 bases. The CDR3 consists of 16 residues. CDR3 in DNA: TGTGCCAGCAGCCTGTCTAGCGGGGCTGGGGCCTACGAGCAGTACTTC. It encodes CASSLSSGAGAYEQYF.

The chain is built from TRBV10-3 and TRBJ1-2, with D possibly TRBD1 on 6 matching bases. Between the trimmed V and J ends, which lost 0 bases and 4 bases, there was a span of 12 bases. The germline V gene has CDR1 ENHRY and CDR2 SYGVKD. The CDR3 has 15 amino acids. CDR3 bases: TGTGCCATCAGTGAGTCGACTCCAGGGGTCTATGGCTACACCTTC. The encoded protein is CAISESTPGVYGYTF.

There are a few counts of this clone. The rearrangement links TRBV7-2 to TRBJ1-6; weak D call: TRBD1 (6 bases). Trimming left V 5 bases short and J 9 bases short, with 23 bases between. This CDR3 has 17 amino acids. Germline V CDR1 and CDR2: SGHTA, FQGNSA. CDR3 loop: CASSHTLSRGGVSPLHF. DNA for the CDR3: TGTGCCAGCAGCCACACCCTGTCCCGCGGGGGCGTTTCACCCCTCCACTTT.

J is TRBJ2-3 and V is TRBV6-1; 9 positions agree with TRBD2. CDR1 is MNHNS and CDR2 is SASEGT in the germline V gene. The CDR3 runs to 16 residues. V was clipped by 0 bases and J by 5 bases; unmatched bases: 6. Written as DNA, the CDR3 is TGTGCCAGCAGTGAAGCGGGCGGGGGGGCCGGAGATACGCAGTATTTT. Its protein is CASSEAGGGAGDTQYF.

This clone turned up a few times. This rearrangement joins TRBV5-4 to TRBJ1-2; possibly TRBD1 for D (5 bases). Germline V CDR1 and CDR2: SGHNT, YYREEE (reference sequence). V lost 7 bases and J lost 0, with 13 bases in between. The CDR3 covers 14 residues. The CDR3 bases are TGTGCCAGCCTCGAGGTGGGACCTAACTATGGCTACACCTTC. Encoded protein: CASLEVGPNYGYTF.

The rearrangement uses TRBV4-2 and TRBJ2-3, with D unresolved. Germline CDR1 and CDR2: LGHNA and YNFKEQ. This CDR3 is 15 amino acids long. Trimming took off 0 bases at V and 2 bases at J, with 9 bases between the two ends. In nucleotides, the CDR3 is TGTGCCAGCAGCCAAGAGTGGGCTAACACAGATACGCAGTATTTT. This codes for CASSQEWANTDTQYF.

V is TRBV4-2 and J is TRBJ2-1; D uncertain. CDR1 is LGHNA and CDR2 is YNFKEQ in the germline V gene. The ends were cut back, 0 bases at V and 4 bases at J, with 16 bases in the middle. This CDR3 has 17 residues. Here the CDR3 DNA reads TGTGCCAGCAGCCAAGATCCCCTTAGTACTTGGTACAATGAGCAGTTCTTC. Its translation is CASSQDPLSTWYNEQFF.

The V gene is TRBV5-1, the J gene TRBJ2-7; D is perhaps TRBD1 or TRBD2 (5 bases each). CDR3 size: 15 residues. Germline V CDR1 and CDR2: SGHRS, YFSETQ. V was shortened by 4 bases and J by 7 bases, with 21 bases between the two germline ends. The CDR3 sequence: CASSTSGPSSGEQYF. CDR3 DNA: TGCGCCAGCAGCACGTCGGGACCGTCGTCGGGAGAGCAGTACTTC.

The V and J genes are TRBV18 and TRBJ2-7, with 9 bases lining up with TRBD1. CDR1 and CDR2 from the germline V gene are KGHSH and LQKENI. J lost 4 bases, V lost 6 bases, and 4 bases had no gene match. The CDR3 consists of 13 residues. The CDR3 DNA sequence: TGTGCCAGCTCGTGGGGACAGGGTTACGAGCAGTACTTC. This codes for CASSWGQGYEQYF.